The rows below give T cell receptor beta chains drawn from one sample of a study of OX40 agonist ivuxolimab in advanced cancers. Profiling relied on immunoSEQ multiplex PCR, and the TCRdb table lists in-frame clones only, not all of them. Among tens of thousands of clones listed, around four fifths were seen once. Source: CD4+ or CD8+ T cells sorted from blood, taken in a trial of the OX40 agonist ivuxolimab. The receptors shown here come from an adult with an advanced solid tumor such as melanoma, head and neck, liver or kidney cancer. The CDR3 runs from the conserved cysteine through the conserved F or W. The D gene is left open where the match is weak.

>TRBJ1-1|TRBV29-1|NA
CSARPGLNTEAFF
>TRBJ2-1|TRBV11-2|TRBD2
CASSLRGASGDNEQFF
>TRBJ1-2|TRBV27|NA
CASSLSRGLLGYTFGYTF
>TRBJ1-4|TRBV16|NA
CASSQSAGRNEKLLF
>TRBJ1-1|TRBV2|TRBD1
CASRWTGLFTEAFF
>TRBJ2-1|TRBV9|TRBD2
CASSVGLAGGRDNEQFF
>TRBJ1-4|TRBV29-1|NA
CSVLVGEKLFF
>TRBJ2-1|TRBV7-2|NA
CASSLNRGTANEQFF
>TRBJ2-2|TRBV9|TRBD1
CASSVGTANTGELFF
>TRBJ2-3|TRBV7-2|NA
CASSPTDTQYF
>TRBJ1-5|TRBV7-8|NA
CASSLERGLNQPQHF
>TRBJ2-7|TRBV6-5|NA
CASSKAGTREQYF
>TRBJ1-4|TRBV7-2|TRBD1
CASSLDIGDRGKKLFF